Described below is a single T cell receptor (beta chain) sequence and its context. These data originate in a study of graft-versus-host responses after intestinal transplantation. The CDR3 runs 17 residues. Germline assignment: CDR1 LNHNV and CDR2 YYDKDF (reference sequence). V gave up 4 bases and J gave up 5 bases; unmatched junction bases: 10. Clones were read by immunoSEQ multiplex PCR, and TCRdb kept only the in-frame ones, dropping some. The repertoire holds thousands of clones, with around 70% as singletons. This sequence joins TRBV15 and TRBJ2-2, with 10 bases matching TRBD1. This sequence originates from a human patient who received an intestinal transplant, so some T cells may come from the graft donor. Sample: PBMCs, taken about 550 days after intestinal transplant. In nucleotides, the CDR3 is TGTGCCACCAGCACCCCCCCGGGACAGGGGTGGACCGGGGAGCTGTTTTTT. It translates to CATSTPPGQGWTGELFF.